These 4 T cell receptor beta chains were all obtained from the same sample, sequenced in a study of cytomegalovirus exposure and HLA in healthy donors. Primers for the PCR totalled 60 Vbeta and 13 Jbeta. Sequencing was performed with immunoSEQ multiplex PCR; in TCRdb, only in-frame clones are kept and a portion is missing. The sample has about 160,000 clones, about four fifths seen once. The material sequenced was PBMCs. The receptors shown here come from a male donor in good health and CMV-seropositive.

The sample holds a few counts of this clone. Germline and junction disagree at one end, which may indicate a read error. This chain joins TRBV6-4 and TRBJ2-6; TRBD2 matches 8 bases. CDR1 is MRHNA and CDR2 is SNTAGT in the germline V gene. This CDR3 has 16 residues. As DNA, the CDR3 is TGTGCCAGCAGTTCGGCCGGGGGGGATGGGGCCAACGGCCTGACTTTC. Protein: CASSSAGGDGANGLTF.

CDR3 sequence (DNA): TGTGCCTGGAGTGGGAGGGGAAACACCATATATTTT. Translating gives CAWSGRGNTIYF. V is TRBV30 and J is TRBJ1-3; D call uncertain. The CDR3 spans 12 residues. The ends were cut back, 1 base at V and 4 bases at J, with 5 bases in the middle. The germline CDR1 and CDR2 sequences are GTSNPN and SVGIG (reference sequence).

The gene calls are TRBV5-4 and TRBJ2-1; TRBD1 matches at 9 bases. V shed 0 bases, J shed 0 bases, and the junction held 4 bases outside the gene matches. The CDR3 extends over 17 amino acids. Per germline, CDR1 SGHNT and CDR2 YYREEE (reference sequence). The DNA of the CDR3 is TGTGCCAGCAGCTTGGGGGGGACAGGGAGCTCCTACAATGAGCAGTTCTTC. It is translated as CASSLGGTGSSYNEQFF.

J is TRBJ2-1 and V is TRBV7-9; no firm D call. Trimming shortened V by 3 bases and J by 7 bases, and 13 bases separated the two germline ends. The CDR3 is 14 residues long. Germline CDR1 reads SEHNR; CDR2 reads FQNEAQ (reference sequence). The DNA of the CDR3 is TGTGCCAGCAGCTTTAGCCAACGTCAGAATGAGCAGTTCTTC. Translating gives CASSFSQRQNEQFF.